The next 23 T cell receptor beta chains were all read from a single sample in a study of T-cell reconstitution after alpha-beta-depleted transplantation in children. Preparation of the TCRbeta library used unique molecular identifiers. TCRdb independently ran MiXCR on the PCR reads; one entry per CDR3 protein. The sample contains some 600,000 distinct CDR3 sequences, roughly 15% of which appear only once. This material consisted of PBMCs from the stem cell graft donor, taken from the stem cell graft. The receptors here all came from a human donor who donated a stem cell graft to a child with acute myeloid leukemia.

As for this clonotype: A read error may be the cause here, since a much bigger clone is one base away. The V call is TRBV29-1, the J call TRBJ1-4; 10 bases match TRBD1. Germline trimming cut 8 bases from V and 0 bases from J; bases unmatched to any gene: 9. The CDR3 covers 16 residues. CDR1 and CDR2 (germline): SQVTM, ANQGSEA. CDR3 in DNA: TGCAGCCCTAACTGGGACAGGGGTGCAACTAATGAAAAACTGTTTTTT. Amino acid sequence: CSPNWDRGATNEKLFF.

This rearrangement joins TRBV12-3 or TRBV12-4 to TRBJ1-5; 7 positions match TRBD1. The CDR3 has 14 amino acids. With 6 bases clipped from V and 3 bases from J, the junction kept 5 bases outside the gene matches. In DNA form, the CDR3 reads TGTGCCAGCAGACCCGGGACAGTCAATCAGCCCCAGCATTTT. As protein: CASRPGTVNQPQHF.

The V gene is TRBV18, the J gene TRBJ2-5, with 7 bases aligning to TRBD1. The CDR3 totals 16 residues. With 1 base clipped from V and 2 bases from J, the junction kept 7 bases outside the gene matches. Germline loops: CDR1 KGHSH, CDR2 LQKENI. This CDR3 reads CASSPLTGTVQETQYF. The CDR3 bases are TGTGCCAGCTCACCACTAACCGGGACAGTACAAGAGACCCAGTACTTC. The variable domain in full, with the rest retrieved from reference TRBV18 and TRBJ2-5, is NAGVMQNPRHLVRRRGQEARLRCSPMKGHSHVYWYRQLPEEGLKFMVYLQKENIIDESGMPKERFSAEFPKEGPSILRIQQVVRGDSAAYFCASSPLTGTVQETQYFGPGTRLLVL.

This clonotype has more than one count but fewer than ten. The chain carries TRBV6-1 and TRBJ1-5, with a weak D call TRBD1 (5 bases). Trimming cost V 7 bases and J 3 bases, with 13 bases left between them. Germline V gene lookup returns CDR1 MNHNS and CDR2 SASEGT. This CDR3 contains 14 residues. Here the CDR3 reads CASKGWGDNQPQHF. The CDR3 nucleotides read TGTGCCAGCAAGGGTTGGGGGGACAATCAGCCCCAGCATTTT.

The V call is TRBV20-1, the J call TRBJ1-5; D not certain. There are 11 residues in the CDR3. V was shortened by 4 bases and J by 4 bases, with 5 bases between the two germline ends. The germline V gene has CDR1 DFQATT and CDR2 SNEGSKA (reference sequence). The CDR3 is CSAIRNQPQHF. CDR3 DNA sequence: TGCAGTGCTATCCGGAATCAGCCCCAGCATTTT.

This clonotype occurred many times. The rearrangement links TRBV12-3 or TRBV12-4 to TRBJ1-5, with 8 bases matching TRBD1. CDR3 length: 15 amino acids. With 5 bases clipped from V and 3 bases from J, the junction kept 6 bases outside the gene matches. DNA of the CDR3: TGTGCCAGCAGTGACCGACAGGGGAACAATCAGCCCCAGCATTTT. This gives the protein CASSDRQGNNQPQHF.

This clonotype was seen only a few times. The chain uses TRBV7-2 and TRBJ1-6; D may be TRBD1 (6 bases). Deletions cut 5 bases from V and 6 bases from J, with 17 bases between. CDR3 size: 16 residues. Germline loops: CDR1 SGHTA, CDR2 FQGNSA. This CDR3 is CASSPSGTSPNSPLHF. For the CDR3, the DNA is TGTGCCAGCAGCCCATCCGGGACAAGCCCTAATTCACCCCTCCACTTT.

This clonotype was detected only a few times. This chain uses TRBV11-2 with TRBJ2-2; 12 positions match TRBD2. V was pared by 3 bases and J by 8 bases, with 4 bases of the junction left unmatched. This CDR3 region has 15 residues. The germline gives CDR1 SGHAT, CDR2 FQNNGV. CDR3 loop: CASSFGTSGSGELFF. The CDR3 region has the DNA TGTGCCAGCAGCTTCGGGACTAGCGGGTCTGGGGAGCTGTTTTTT.

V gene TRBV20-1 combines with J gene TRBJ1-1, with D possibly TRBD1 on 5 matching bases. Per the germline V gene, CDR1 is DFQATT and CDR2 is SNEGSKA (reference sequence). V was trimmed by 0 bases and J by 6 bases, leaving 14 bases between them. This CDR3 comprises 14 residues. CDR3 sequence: CSARDFREIAEAFF. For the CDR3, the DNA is TGCAGTGCTAGAGATTTCAGGGAGATCGCTGAAGCTTTCTTT.

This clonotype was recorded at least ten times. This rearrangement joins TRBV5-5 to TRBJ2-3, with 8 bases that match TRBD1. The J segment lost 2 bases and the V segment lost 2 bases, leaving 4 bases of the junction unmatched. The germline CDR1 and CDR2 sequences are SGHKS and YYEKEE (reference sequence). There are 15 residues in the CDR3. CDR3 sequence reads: CASSFSGQVTDTQYF. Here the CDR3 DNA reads TGTGCCAGCAGCTTCTCGGGACAGGTCACAGATACGCAGTATTTT.

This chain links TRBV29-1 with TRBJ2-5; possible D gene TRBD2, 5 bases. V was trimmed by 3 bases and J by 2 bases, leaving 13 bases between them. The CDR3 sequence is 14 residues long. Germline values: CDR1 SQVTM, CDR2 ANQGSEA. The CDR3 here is CSVELPGFQETQYF. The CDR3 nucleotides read TGCAGCGTTGAGTTACCGGGATTTCAAGAGACCCAGTACTTC.

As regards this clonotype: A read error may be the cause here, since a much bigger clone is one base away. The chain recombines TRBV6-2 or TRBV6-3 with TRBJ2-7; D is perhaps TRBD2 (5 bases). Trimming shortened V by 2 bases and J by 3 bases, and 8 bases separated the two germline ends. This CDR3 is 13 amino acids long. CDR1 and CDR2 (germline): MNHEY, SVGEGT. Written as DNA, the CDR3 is TGTGCCAGCAGTTACCAAGGGAGCTACGAGCAGTACGTC. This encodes CASSYQGSYEQYV.

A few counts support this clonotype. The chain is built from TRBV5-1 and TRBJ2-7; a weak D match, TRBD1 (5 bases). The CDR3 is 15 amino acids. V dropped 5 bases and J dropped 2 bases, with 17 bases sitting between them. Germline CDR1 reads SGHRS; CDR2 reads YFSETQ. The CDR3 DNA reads TGCGCCAGCAGTTCAACAGGACACTTCACCTACGAGCAGTACTTC. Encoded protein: CASSSTGHFTYEQYF.

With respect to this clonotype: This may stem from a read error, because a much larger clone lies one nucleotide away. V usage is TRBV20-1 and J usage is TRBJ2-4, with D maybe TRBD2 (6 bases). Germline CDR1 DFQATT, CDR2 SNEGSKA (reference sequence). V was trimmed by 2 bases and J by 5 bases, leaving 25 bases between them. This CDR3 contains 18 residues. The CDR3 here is CSARYRLDGVLAENIQYF. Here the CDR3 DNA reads TGCAGTGCTAGATATAGACTAGATGGGGTGCTCGCCGAAAACATTCAGTACTTC.

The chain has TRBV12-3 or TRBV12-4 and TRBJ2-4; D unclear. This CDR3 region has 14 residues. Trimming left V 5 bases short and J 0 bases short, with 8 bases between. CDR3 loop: CASSHQLAKNIQYF. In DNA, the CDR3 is TGTGCCAGCAGTCACCAGCTAGCCAAAAACATTCAGTACTTC.

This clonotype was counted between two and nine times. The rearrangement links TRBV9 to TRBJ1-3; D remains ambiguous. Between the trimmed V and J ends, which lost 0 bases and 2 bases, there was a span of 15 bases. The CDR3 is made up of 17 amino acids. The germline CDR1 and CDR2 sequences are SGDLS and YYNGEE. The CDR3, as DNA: TGTGCCAGCAGCGTAGGAGGAGGGCCAAACGCTGGAAACACCATATATTTT. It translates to CASSVGGGPNAGNTIYF.

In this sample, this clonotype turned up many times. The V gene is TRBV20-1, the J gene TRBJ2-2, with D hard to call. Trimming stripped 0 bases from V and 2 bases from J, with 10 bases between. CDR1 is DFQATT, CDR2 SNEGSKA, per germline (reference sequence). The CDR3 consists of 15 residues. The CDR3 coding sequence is TGCAGTGCTAGAGATCAGAACAGTAACACCGGGGAGCTGTTTTTT. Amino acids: CSARDQNSNTGELFF.

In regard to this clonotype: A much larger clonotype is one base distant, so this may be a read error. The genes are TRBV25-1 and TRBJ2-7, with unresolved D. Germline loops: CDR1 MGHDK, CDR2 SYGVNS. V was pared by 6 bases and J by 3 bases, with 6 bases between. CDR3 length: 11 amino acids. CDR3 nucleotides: TGTGCCAGCAGGGAGTTCTACGAGCAGTACTTC. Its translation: CASREFYEQYF.

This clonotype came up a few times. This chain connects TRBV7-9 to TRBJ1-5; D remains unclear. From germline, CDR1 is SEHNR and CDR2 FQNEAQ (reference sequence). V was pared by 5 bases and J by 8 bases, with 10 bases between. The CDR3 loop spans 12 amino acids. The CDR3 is CASSDGREPQHF. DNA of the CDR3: TGTGCCAGCAGCGACGGCCGTGAGCCCCAGCATTTT.

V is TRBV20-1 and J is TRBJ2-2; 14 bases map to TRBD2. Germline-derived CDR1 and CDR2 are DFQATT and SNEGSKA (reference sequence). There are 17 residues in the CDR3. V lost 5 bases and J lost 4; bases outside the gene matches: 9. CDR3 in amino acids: CSAPHAGTSGGTGELFF. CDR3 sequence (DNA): TGCAGTGCTCCCCACGCTGGGACTAGCGGGGGCACCGGGGAGCTGTTTTTT.

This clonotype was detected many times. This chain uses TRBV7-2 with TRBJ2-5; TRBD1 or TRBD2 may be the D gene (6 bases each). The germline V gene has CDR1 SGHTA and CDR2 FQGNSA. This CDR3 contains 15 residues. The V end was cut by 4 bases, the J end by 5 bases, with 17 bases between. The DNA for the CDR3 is TGTGCCAGCAGCTGGAGGACCGGGGGCGGTGAGACCCAGTACTTC. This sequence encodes CASSWRTGGGETQYF.

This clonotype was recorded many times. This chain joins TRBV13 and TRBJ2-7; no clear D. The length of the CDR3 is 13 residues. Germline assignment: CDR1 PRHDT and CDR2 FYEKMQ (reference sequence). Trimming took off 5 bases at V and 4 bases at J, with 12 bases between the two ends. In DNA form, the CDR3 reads TGTGCCAGCAGCCCCCTTCCCACGTACGAGCAGTACTTC. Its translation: CASSPLPTYEQYF.

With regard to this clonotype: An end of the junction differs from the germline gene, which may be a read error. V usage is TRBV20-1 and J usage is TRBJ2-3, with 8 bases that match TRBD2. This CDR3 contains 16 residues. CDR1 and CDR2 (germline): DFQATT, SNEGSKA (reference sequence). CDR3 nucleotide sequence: TGCAGTGCTCGAGATCCGTTCGGGGGGGCTGAAGATACGCAGTATTTT. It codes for CSARDPFGGAEDTQYF.